These 27 T cell receptor beta chains came from one sample sequenced in a study of a mutant IDH1 vaccine in newly diagnosed glioma. Some clones are missing from TCRdb's copy, which holds only in-frame ones; the method was immunoSEQ multiplex PCR. The sample contains roughly 41,000 clones, over 85% of which appear only once. Time point meaning: baseline, week 1 (first vaccination visit). The treatment denotes: pre-vaccination baseline after standard-of-care therapy. Here the sequenced sample was PBMCs, taken from a glioma patient treated with radiotherapy, temozolomide or both. Receptor source: a man between 18 and 29 years old with glioma.

The rearrangement uses TRBV29-1 and TRBJ2-1; 11 nucleotides agree with TRBD1. The CDR3 is made up of 16 amino acids. Per germline, CDR1 SQVTM and CDR2 ANQGSEA. V shed 6 bases, J shed 6 bases, and the junction held 13 bases outside the gene matches. CDR3 nucleotide sequence: TGCAGCGTCCAAAAAGGGGGGACAGGGGGGAGCAATGAGCAGTTCTTC. Translating gives CSVQKGGTGGSNEQFF.

V usage is TRBV6-1 and J usage is TRBJ1-6; TRBD1 is a possible D gene (6 bases). The CDR3 has 17 residues. Looked up from germline, CDR1 is MNHNS and CDR2 is SASEGT. The germline V and J ends were trimmed by 1 base and 0 bases, with 10 bases remaining between them. For the CDR3, the DNA is TGTGCCAGCAGTGAAGTAGGGGGGAGCTCCTATAATTCACCCCTCCACTTT. Its translation: CASSEVGGSSYNSPLHF.

This chain connects TRBV5-6 to TRBJ1-4; tentative D call: TRBD1 (5 bases). The CDR3 loop spans 14 amino acids. The V gene lost 3 bases and the J gene lost 3 bases, with 9 bases spanning the gap. Germline-derived CDR1 and CDR2 are SGHDT and YYEEEE. CDR3 sequence: CASSSGTSNEKLFF. The CDR3, as DNA: TGTGCCAGCAGCTCCGGGACTTCTAATGAAAAACTGTTTTTT. The entire variable domain, with the rest obtained from reference TRBV5-6 and TRBJ1-4, is as follows: DAGVTQSPTHLIKTRGQQVTLRCSPKSGHDTVSWYQQALGQGPQFIFQYYEEEERQRGNFPDRFSGHQFPNYSSELNVNALLLGDSALYLCASSSGTSNEKLFFGSGTQLSVL.

This clone was picked up one time. This chain joins TRBV6-1 and TRBJ1-1; maybe TRBD1 (6 bases). Between the trimmed V and J ends, which lost 6 bases and 5 bases, there was a span of 16 bases. Germline values: CDR1 MNHNS, CDR2 SASEGT. The CDR3 totals 14 residues. The CDR3 DNA reads as TGTGCCAGCAGCCTCAGGGGAAGGGAGACTGAAGCTTTCTTT. It codes for CASSLRGRETEAFF.

The chain recombines TRBV19 with TRBJ1-1, with 7 bases fitting TRBD1. The germline gives CDR1 LNHDA, CDR2 SQIVND (reference sequence). With V trimmed by 2 bases and J by 0 bases, 6 bases remained unmatched. The CDR3 is 16 residues long. The CDR3 DNA is TGTGCCAGTAGTATAAGTGGGACAGTAATGAACACTGAAGCTTTCTTT. Protein sequence: CASSISGTVMNTEAFF.

V and J are TRBV2 and TRBJ1-5; maybe TRBD1 (5 bases). Germline lookup yields CDR1 SNHLY and CDR2 FYNNEI. CDR3 size: 12 residues. With 7 bases removed from V and 6 bases from J, the gap between germline ends came to 10 bases. The chain's CDR3 is CASKRDGQPQHF. Here the CDR3 DNA reads TGTGCCAGCAAAAGGGACGGTCAGCCCCAGCATTTT. Full variable domain (remainder filled in from reference TRBV2 and TRBJ1-5): EPEVTQTPSHQVTQMGQEVILRCVPISNHLYFYWYRQILGQKVEFLVSFYNNEISEKSEIFDDQFSVERPDGSNFTLKIRSTKLEDSAMYFCASKRDGQPQHFGDGTRLSIL.

V and J are TRBV29-1 and TRBJ2-1, with 11 nucleotides matching TRBD2. CDR3 length: 15 residues. The V gene's germline CDR1 is SQVTM and CDR2 ANQGSEA. J gave up 6 bases and V 4 bases, and 8 bases lay outside the gene matches. The CDR3 DNA sequence: TGCAGCGTTGCGCCACTAGCGGGAGAGGGCAATGAGCAGTTCTTC. This gives the protein CSVAPLAGEGNEQFF.

CDR3 protein: CASTDSFQGLTEAFF. In nucleotides, the CDR3 is TGTGCCAGCACCGACAGTTTCCAGGGGTTGACTGAAGCTTTCTTT. The chain links TRBV6-5 to TRBJ1-1, with D possibly being TRBD1 (6 bases). CDR1 and CDR2 (germline): MNHEY, SVGAGI. CDR3 length equals 15 residues. Trimming pared 7 bases from V and 5 bases from J, leaving 20 bases between.

CDR3 amino acids: CASSPPGTSGTDTQYF. In DNA, the CDR3 is TGTGCCAGCTCTCCTCCGGGGACTAGCGGCACAGATACGCAGTATTTT. The J gene is TRBJ2-3, the V gene TRBV18; TRBD2 aligns across 10 bases. Looked up from germline, CDR1 is KGHSH and CDR2 is LQKENI. The CDR3 runs to 16 residues. With V trimmed by 6 bases and J by 1 base, 7 bases remained unmatched.

This clone was counted only a few times. J is TRBJ1-1 and V is TRBV6-5; D gene uncertain. This CDR3 comprises 15 residues. From germline, CDR1 is MNHEY and CDR2 SVGAGI. V lost 9 bases and J lost 0, with 17 bases in between. The CDR3 here is CASTPFGRMNTEAFF. The DNA of the CDR3 is TGTGCCAGTACGCCCTTCGGGAGAATGAACACTGAAGCTTTCTTT.

This chain joins TRBV18 and TRBJ1-5, with 12 bases that match TRBD1. Looked up from germline, CDR1 is KGHSH and CDR2 is LQKENI. J gave up 7 bases and V 0 bases, and 4 bases lay outside the gene matches. This CDR3 contains 16 residues. Here the CDR3 reads CASSPPGTGGRQPQHF. CDR3 sequence (DNA): TGTGCCAGCTCACCACCCGGGACAGGGGGCCGACAGCCCCAGCATTTT.

This clone turned up a few times. This sequence joins TRBV5-6 and TRBJ2-1, with a weak D call TRBD1 (6 bases). Germline lookup yields CDR1 SGHDT and CDR2 YYEEEE. V was trimmed by 3 bases and J by 10 bases, leaving 11 bases between them. This CDR3 spans 12 amino acids. CDR3 sequence: CASSSHRVEQFF. CDR3 coding DNA: TGTGCCAGCAGCTCCCACAGGGTCGAGCAGTTCTTC.

The chain is built from TRBV20-1 and TRBJ1-1; D ambiguous. The CDR3 extends over 11 amino acids. Germline CDR1 DFQATT, CDR2 SNEGSKA (reference sequence). Trimming stripped 4 bases from V and 3 bases from J, with 6 bases between. The CDR3 DNA sequence: TGCAGTGCTACTGGGGACACTGAAGCTTTCTTT. Translating gives CSATGDTEAFF.

V is TRBV4-2 and J is TRBJ2-1; 8 nucleotides line up with TRBD2. The CDR3 extends over 16 amino acids. The germline V gene has CDR1 LGHNA and CDR2 YNFKEQ. J gave up 9 bases and V 0 bases, and 10 bases lay outside the gene matches. CDR3 residues: CASSQDLPNRGGEQFF. Here the CDR3 DNA reads TGTGCCAGCAGCCAAGATCTCCCGAACCGGGGGGGTGAGCAGTTCTTC.

Here the CDR3 reads CASSVGDEQYF. Written as DNA, the CDR3 is TGCGCCAGCAGCGTTGGCGACGAGCAGTACTTC. V gene TRBV4-3 combines with J gene TRBJ2-7; no reliable D call. Trimming took off 5 bases at V and 5 bases at J, with 7 bases between the two ends. Germline lookup yields CDR1 LGHNA and CDR2 YSLEER. This CDR3 contains 11 residues.

The chain employs TRBV4-3 and TRBJ1-3; D is uncertain. Germline CDR1 LGHNA, CDR2 YSLEER. The V gene lost 0 bases and the J gene lost 4 bases, with 16 bases spanning the gap. The CDR3 loop spans 17 amino acids. The CDR3 DNA follows: TGCGCCAGCAGCCAAGATCTAGGATCACGCCTGGGAAACACCATATATTTT. It specifies CASSQDLGSRLGNTIYF.

This clone showed up just once. The rearrangement uses TRBV6-5 and TRBJ1-6, with D unclear. Per germline, CDR1 MNHEY and CDR2 SVGAGI. This CDR3 region has 16 residues. Trimming pared 0 bases from V and 0 bases from J, leaving 6 bases between. CDR3 protein: CASSYSASSYNSPLHF. In DNA form, the CDR3 reads TGTGCCAGCAGTTACTCTGCAAGCTCCTATAATTCACCCCTCCACTTT.

This chain joins TRBV19 and TRBJ1-1; no definite D call. The germline V and J ends were trimmed by 6 bases and 3 bases, with 11 bases remaining between them. The germline V gene has CDR1 LNHDA and CDR2 SQIVND (reference sequence). CDR3 length: 13 amino acids. The DNA for the CDR3 is TGTGCCAGTAGCAAGGAAGGGTACACTGAAGCTTTCTTT. It yields the protein CASSKEGYTEAFF. The complete variable domain, with remaining parts taken from reference TRBV19 and TRBJ1-1, reads DGGITQSPKYLFRKEGQNVTLSCEQNLNHDAMYWYRQDPGQGLRLIYYSQIVNDFQKGDIAEGYSVSREKKESFPLTVTSAQKNPTAFYLCASSKEGYTEAFFGQGTRLTVV.

This clone came up once. The V and J genes are TRBV6-1 and TRBJ1-1, with 7 bases fitting TRBD1. CDR3 length: 14 residues. Germline V gene sequence: CDR1 MNHNS, CDR2 SASEGT. The junction had 5 bases not matched to a gene; V was cut back by 6 bases and J by 1 base. The CDR3 loop reads CASRLRQGNTEAFF. CDR3 coding DNA: TGTGCCAGCAGATTACGACAGGGGAACACTGAAGCTTTCTTT.

The J gene is TRBJ2-2, the V gene TRBV5-1; 7 nucleotides agree with TRBD1. The CDR3 has 14 amino acids. The V gene end was trimmed by 4 bases and the J gene end by 6 bases; junction bases not matched to a gene: 6. Germline CDR1 reads SGHRS; CDR2 reads YFSETQ. In DNA, the CDR3 is TGCGCCAGCAGCCTACGACAGGGATCCGGGGAGCTGTTTTTT. Translated, it gives CASSLRQGSGELFF.

The chain carries TRBV29-1 and TRBJ1-4; D possibly corresponds to TRBD1 (6 bases). V was pared by 4 bases and J by 8 bases, with 14 bases between. CDR1 is SQVTM and CDR2 is ANQGSEA in the germline V gene. This CDR3 is built from 13 residues. The CDR3 reads CSVVQGWEEKLFF. The CDR3 nucleotides are TGCAGCGTTGTGCAGGGGTGGGAAGAAAAACTGTTTTTT.

The gene calls are TRBV28 and TRBJ1-1; possibly TRBD1 for D (5 bases). Trimming pared 5 bases from V and 5 bases from J, leaving 18 bases between. Germline V lookup: CDR1 MDHEN, CDR2 SYDVKM. The CDR3 loop spans 15 amino acids. CDR3 sequence (DNA): TGTGCCAGCAGTCCCGCCGGGACTGGGGGGACTGAAGCTTTCTTT. Its translation: CASSPAGTGGTEAFF.

The chain is built from TRBV27 and TRBJ1-4; 9 nucleotides match TRBD1. Germline V gene sequence: CDR1 MNHEY, CDR2 SMNVEV (reference sequence). Germline trimming cut 4 bases from V and 7 bases from J; bases unmatched to any gene: 10. The CDR3 runs 16 residues. The CDR3 reads CASSSGTGRGGEKLFF. In DNA form, the CDR3 reads TGTGCCAGCAGTTCTGGGACAGGGAGAGGTGGTGAAAAACTGTTTTTT.

The V call is TRBV4-2, the J call TRBJ2-1; no clear D gene. V was clipped by 1 base and J by 7 bases, with 8 bases between them. Germline loops: CDR1 LGHNA, CDR2 YNFKEQ. CDR3 length: 13 residues. The CDR3 nucleotides read TGTGCCAGCAGCCAAGTTGGGGAAAATGAGCAGTTCTTC. It is translated as CASSQVGENEQFF.

This chain links TRBV6-5 with TRBJ2-1; 7 nucleotides line up with TRBD2. CDR1 is MNHEY and CDR2 is SVGAGI in the germline V gene. The CDR3 extends over 14 amino acids. V was pared by 4 bases and J by 5 bases, with 5 bases of the junction left unmatched. DNA of the CDR3: TGTGCCAGCAGTTTACGTGGGGGGGACAATGAGCAGTTCTTC. Translating it yields CASSLRGGDNEQFF.

The CDR3 is CASSLGQFSGANVLTF. CDR3 coding DNA: TGCGCCAGCAGCCTCGGACAATTCTCTGGGGCCAACGTCCTGACTTTC. The chain joins TRBV4-3 to TRBJ2-6; tentatively, D is TRBD1 (5 bases). Trimming took 4 bases from V and 0 from J, leaving 10 bases between them. Germline loops: CDR1 LGHNA, CDR2 YSLEER. The CDR3 runs to 16 residues.

This chain joins TRBV7-2 and TRBJ2-7; 15 nucleotides agree with TRBD2. Per germline, CDR1 SGHTA and CDR2 FQGNSA. The ends lost 5 bases at V and 9 bases at J; junction bases unmatched: 11. The CDR3 totals 16 residues. The CDR3 is CASSPRTGLAGGGQYF. The DNA of the CDR3 is TGTGCCAGCAGCCCCCGGACGGGACTAGCGGGAGGAGGGCAGTACTTC.